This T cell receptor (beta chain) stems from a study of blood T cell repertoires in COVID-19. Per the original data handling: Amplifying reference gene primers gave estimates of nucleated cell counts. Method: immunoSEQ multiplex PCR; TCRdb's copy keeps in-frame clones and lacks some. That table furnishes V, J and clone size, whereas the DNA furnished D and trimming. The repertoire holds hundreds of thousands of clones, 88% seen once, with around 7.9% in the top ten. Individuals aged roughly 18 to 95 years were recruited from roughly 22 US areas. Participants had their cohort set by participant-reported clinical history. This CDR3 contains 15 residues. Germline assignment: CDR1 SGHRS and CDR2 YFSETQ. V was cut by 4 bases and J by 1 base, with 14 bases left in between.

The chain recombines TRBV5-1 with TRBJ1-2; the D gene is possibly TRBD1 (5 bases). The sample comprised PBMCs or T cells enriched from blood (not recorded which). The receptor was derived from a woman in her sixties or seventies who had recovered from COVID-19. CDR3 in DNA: TGCGCCAGCAGCCCCTCCTCGACAGATAACTATGGCTACACCTTC. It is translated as CASSPSSTDNYGYTF.